These 32 T cell receptor beta chains were sequenced from one sample in a study of OX40 agonist ivuxolimab in advanced cancers. The assay was immunoSEQ multiplex PCR, and TCRdb's table has in-frame clones only and misses some. The table shows roughly 50,000 clones, with around 84% occurring only once. The source material was CD4+ or CD8+ T cells sorted from blood, sampled in a trial of the OX40 agonist ivuxolimab. The origin of the receptors is an adult with an advanced solid tumor such as melanoma, head and neck, liver or kidney cancer.

The J gene is TRBJ1-3, the V gene TRBV18; D ambiguous. Germline V gene sequence: CDR1 KGHSH, CDR2 LQKENI. V was shortened by 3 bases and J by 0 bases, with 15 bases between the two germline ends. This CDR3 has 17 residues. The CDR3 is CASSPREGQRSGNTIYF. For the CDR3, the DNA is TGTGCCAGCTCACCTCGGGAGGGTCAACGCTCTGGAAACACCATATATTTT.

This clone was picked up many times. CDR3 DNA: TGTGCCAGTAGTGTAAGGGCCGCCAACTATGGCTACACCTTC. Amino acid sequence: CASSVRAANYGYTF. The genes are TRBV19 and TRBJ1-2; D not resolved. Between the trimmed V and J ends, which lost 5 bases and 2 bases, there was a span of 12 bases. Germline CDR1 is LNHDA and CDR2 is SQIVND (reference sequence). This CDR3 has 14 amino acids.

The chain couples TRBV5-4 to TRBJ2-2; 7 bases map to TRBD1. The germline CDR1 and CDR2 sequences are SGHNT and YYREEE (reference sequence). Trimming cost V 0 bases and J 4 bases; bases outside gene matches: 12. CDR3 length: 18 residues. The CDR3 DNA reads TGTGCCAGCAGCTTGGAACTCCTGACAGGGAAAGGCACCGGGGAGCTGTTTTTT. This encodes CASSLELLTGKGTGELFF. The full variable domain, in which reference TRBV5-4 and TRBJ2-2 provide the parts outside the CDR3, is ETGVTQSPTHLIKTRGQQVTLRCSSQSGHNTVSWYQQALGQGPQFIFQYYREEENGRGNFPPRFSGLQFPNYSSELNVNALELDDSALYLCASSLELLTGKGTGELFFGEGSRLTVL.

This chain connects TRBV30 to TRBJ1-1; D call uncertain. The CDR3 has 13 residues. V dropped 2 bases and J dropped 2 bases, with 9 bases sitting between them. The V gene's germline CDR1 is GTSNPN and CDR2 SVGIG (reference sequence). The DNA for the CDR3 is TGTGCCTGGAGTTCACTTCCAAACACTGAAGCTTTCTTT. This sequence encodes CAWSSLPNTEAFF.

The V call is TRBV18, the J call TRBJ1-3; TRBD1 aligns across 7 bases. The CDR3 is made up of 17 amino acids. J was trimmed by 2 bases and V by 3 bases; bases with no gene match: 10. Germline assignment: CDR1 KGHSH and CDR2 LQKENI. The CDR3 region has the DNA TGTGCCAGCTCACCGTCGAGGGGGCAGATTACTGGAAACACCATATATTTT. It translates to CASSPSRGQITGNTIYF.

To note about this clone: At one boundary the junction diverges from the germline segment, which might be a read error. This sequence joins TRBV7-7 and TRBJ2-7; D tentatively fits TRBD1 or TRBD2 (5 bases each). Looked up from germline, CDR1 is SSHAT and CDR2 is FNYEAQ (reference sequence). This CDR3 comprises 15 residues. CDR3 region: CASSQTGTSFGEQYF. Here the CDR3 DNA reads TGTGCTAGCAGCCAAACCGGGACGTCTTTTGGCGAGCAGTACTTC.

The chain links TRBV25-1 to TRBJ1-2, with 8 bases matching TRBD1. CDR3 length equals 13 residues. CDR1 and CDR2 (germline): MGHDK, SYGVNS. Trimming removed 5 bases from V and 4 bases from J; junction bases left unmatched: 3. The CDR3 here is CASSRQGSYGYTF. CDR3 sequence (DNA): TGTGCCAGCAGTCGACAGGGGAGCTATGGCTACACCTTC.

CDR3 protein: CASSPRTLRAYGYTF. DNA for the CDR3: TGTGCCAGCAGCCCCCGGACACTGCGCGCCTATGGCTACACCTTC. The rearrangement joins TRBV7-2 to TRBJ1-2; D is perhaps TRBD1 (5 bases). This CDR3 comprises 15 residues. Trimming removed 5 bases from V and 4 bases from J, with 17 bases in between. CDR1 is SGHTA and CDR2 is FQGNSA in the germline V gene. The full variable domain, with the rest looked up from reference TRBV7-2 and TRBJ1-2, is GAGVSQSPSNKVTEKGKDVELRCDPISGHTALYWYRQSLGQGLEFLIYFQGNSAPDKSGLPSDRFSAERTGGSVSTLTIQRTQQEDSAVYLCASSPRTLRAYGYTFGSGTRLTVV.

V gene TRBV19 combines with J gene TRBJ1-4, with 12 bases that match TRBD1. Germline trimming cut 5 bases from V and 8 bases from J; bases unmatched to any gene: 6. The CDR3 totals 15 residues. In germline, CDR1 is LNHDA, CDR2 SQIVND (reference sequence). Here the CDR3 reads CASSPPGTGGEKLFF. The CDR3 bases are TGTGCCAGTAGTCCCCCCGGGACAGGGGGCGAAAAACTGTTTTTT.

The chain employs TRBV18 and TRBJ1-2; 7 nucleotides agree with TRBD1. The germline V gene encodes CDR1 KGHSH and CDR2 LQKENI. With V trimmed by 0 bases and J by 7 bases, 8 bases remained unmatched. This CDR3 spans 15 amino acids. The CDR3 loop is CASSPPEGAVRGYTF. Here the CDR3 DNA reads TGTGCCAGCTCACCACCCGAGGGGGCGGTGCGTGGCTACACCTTC.

The chain recombines TRBV5-1 with TRBJ2-7; D gene uncertain. The germline gives CDR1 SGHRS, CDR2 YFSETQ. The V end was cut by 0 bases, the J end by 2 bases, with 9 bases between. This CDR3 has 14 residues. In DNA form, the CDR3 reads TGCGCCAGCAGCTTGGTACCCGGAACCTACGAGCAGTACTTC. Amino acid sequence: CASSLVPGTYEQYF.

The chain joins TRBV6-1 to TRBJ1-5; the D is unclear. Germline V CDR1 and CDR2: MNHNS, SASEGT. The CDR3 extends over 14 amino acids. The V and J ends lost 4 bases and 1 base respectively, with 8 bases between them. The CDR3 loop is CASSGTGSNQPQHF. CDR3 nucleotide sequence: TGTGCCAGCAGTGGAACGGGAAGCAATCAGCCCCAGCATTTT.

The chain uses TRBV2 and TRBJ2-3; D is possibly TRBD1 (6 bases). V lost 4 bases to trimming and J lost 1 base, with 9 bases between them. This CDR3 comprises 14 residues. Per the germline V gene, CDR1 is SNHLY and CDR2 is FYNNEI. The CDR3 protein is CASSARTGTDTQYF. The CDR3 DNA reads as TGTGCCAGCAGTGCCCGGACAGGCACAGATACGCAGTATTTT.

This clone appeared a single time. The chain is built from TRBV6-1 and TRBJ2-1; tentatively, D is TRBD1 (5 bases). The length of the CDR3 is 15 residues. The germline V and J ends were trimmed by 4 bases and 4 bases, with 14 bases remaining between them. CDR1 and CDR2 from the germline V gene are MNHNS and SASEGT. CDR3 sequence: CASSVRKGVYNEQFF. The CDR3 nucleotides are TGTGCCAGCAGTGTGCGAAAAGGGGTTTACAATGAGCAGTTCTTC.

V is TRBV7-9 and J is TRBJ2-7; D remains unclear. CDR1 SEHNR and CDR2 FQNEAQ come from the germline V gene (reference sequence). The CDR3 loop spans 12 amino acids. V gave up 4 bases and J gave up 6 bases, with 10 bases separating them. Here the CDR3 reads CASSSVHVEQYF. DNA of the CDR3: TGTGCCAGCAGCTCCGTTCACGTCGAGCAGTACTTC.

The chain carries TRBV7-2 and TRBJ2-5; D gene unclear. V was cut by 5 bases and J by 2 bases, with 12 bases left in between. Germline loops: CDR1 SGHTA, CDR2 FQGNSA. CDR3 size: 14 residues. The CDR3: CASSLSVGQETQYF. The DNA for the CDR3 is TGTGCCAGCAGCCTCTCTGTAGGGCAAGAGACCCAGTACTTC.

The J gene is TRBJ2-3, the V gene TRBV5-1; D remains unclear. V shed 4 bases and J shed 6 bases, with 12 bases lying between them. Germline values: CDR1 SGHRS, CDR2 YFSETQ. The CDR3 is 13 residues long. Here the CDR3 reads CASSPNQPDTQYF. The CDR3 DNA reads as TGCGCCAGCAGCCCGAATCAGCCCGATACGCAGTATTTT.

The rearrangement uses TRBV6-1 and TRBJ1-5; possible D gene TRBD1, 6 bases. Trimming shortened V by 4 bases and J by 7 bases, and 11 bases separated the two germline ends. Looked up from germline, CDR1 is MNHNS and CDR2 is SASEGT. CDR3 size: 13 residues. This chain's CDR3 is CASSVRGAQPQHF. DNA for the CDR3: TGTGCCAGCAGTGTAAGGGGGGCCCAGCCCCAGCATTTT.

By frequency in the sample, this clone is medium-sized. The chain links TRBV29-1 to TRBJ2-7; TRBD1 matches at 8 bases. The CDR3 has 13 residues. Germline CDR1 is SQVTM and CDR2 is ANQGSEA. V lost 6 bases to trimming and J lost 1 base; unmatched junction nucleotides: 5. Here the CDR3 reads CSVGTGGSYEQYF. CDR3 sequence (DNA): TGCAGCGTGGGGACAGGCGGATCCTACGAGCAGTACTTC.

The V gene is TRBV4-2, the J gene TRBJ2-2, with TRBD2 matching over 8 bases. The V gene end was trimmed by 3 bases and the J gene end by 1 base; junction bases not matched to a gene: 4. The germline gives CDR1 LGHNA, CDR2 YNFKEQ. CDR3 size: 16 residues. CDR3 sequence (DNA): TGTGCCAGCAGCCAGGACCTAGCGGGGAACACCGGGGAGCTGTTTTTT. Its protein is CASSQDLAGNTGELFF.

The chain employs TRBV10-1 and TRBJ1-1; D uncertain. V lost 6 bases and J 10 bases, leaving 15 bases between the germline ends. Germline loops: CDR1 WNHNN, CDR2 SYGVQD (reference sequence). The CDR3 length is 12 residues. In DNA form, the CDR3 reads TGCGCCAGCAGAGGGCGGCCGCGTGCAGCTTTCTTT. Protein product: CASRGRPRAAFF.

This clone has just one count. This sequence joins TRBV27 and TRBJ2-7, with D tentatively TRBD1 (5 bases). Deletions cut 7 bases from V and 2 bases from J, with 9 bases between. The CDR3 has 12 amino acids. Germline V gene sequence: CDR1 MNHEY, CDR2 SMNVEV (reference sequence). The CDR3 coding sequence is TGTGCCAGCAAGGCAGGGCCCTACGAGCAGTACTTC. This sequence encodes CASKAGPYEQYF.

This clone was seen a few times. In DNA, the CDR3 is TGCAGCGTTGCCACCGGGGGGTCCTACAATGAGCAGTTCTTC. This codes for CSVATGGSYNEQFF. The chain recombines TRBV29-1 with TRBJ2-1; 7 bases match TRBD2. The germline V gene encodes CDR1 SQVTM and CDR2 ANQGSEA. The CDR3 sequence is 14 residues long. With 4 bases clipped from V and 1 base from J, the junction kept 4 bases outside the gene matches.

The chain combines TRBV5-1 with TRBJ1-1; D is uncertain. The germline V and J ends were trimmed by 2 bases and 2 bases, with 13 bases remaining between them. This CDR3 has 15 residues. Germline V lookup: CDR1 SGHRS, CDR2 YFSETQ. CDR3 sequence reads: CASSFALSLNTEAFF. The CDR3 coding sequence is TGCGCCAGCAGCTTCGCTTTATCATTAAACACTGAAGCTTTCTTT.

V and J are TRBV9 and TRBJ1-2, with 9 bases matching TRBD1. Germline V CDR1 and CDR2: SGDLS, YYNGEE. With 0 bases clipped from V and 8 bases from J, the junction kept 5 bases outside the gene matches. The CDR3 sequence is 14 residues long. Written as DNA, the CDR3 is TGTGCCAGCAGCGTAGGCGGGACAGGGAACGGCTACACCTTC. Its protein product is CASSVGGTGNGYTF.

The chain couples TRBV19 to TRBJ2-7; D is ambiguous. CDR3 length equals 15 residues. The V gene's germline CDR1 is LNHDA and CDR2 SQIVND (reference sequence). V was clipped by 4 bases and J by 5 bases, with 18 bases between them. The CDR3 protein is CASSTWGSGLNEQYF. In nucleotides, the CDR3 is TGTGCCAGTAGTACATGGGGTTCCGGCCTAAACGAGCAGTACTTC. Filled out from reference TRBV19 and TRBJ2-7, the complete variable domain reads DGGITQSPKYLFRKEGQNVTLSCEQNLNHDAMYWYRQDPGQGLRLIYYSQIVNDFQKGDIAEGYSVSREKKESFPLTVTSAQKNPTAFYLCASSTWGSGLNEQYFGPGTRLTVT.

V gene TRBV7-2 combines with J gene TRBJ1-4, with D maybe TRBD1 (6 bases). V gave up 4 bases and J gave up 8 bases, with 11 bases separating them. Germline CDR1 is SGHTA and CDR2 is FQGNSA. This CDR3 contains 13 residues. The CDR3 region has the DNA TGTGCCAGCAGCTATATCACAGGGGAAAAACTGTTTTTT. This translates into CASSYITGEKLFF.

The chain uses TRBV2 and TRBJ1-4, with D unclear. The germline gives CDR1 SNHLY, CDR2 FYNNEI. CDR3 length: 13 residues. V gave up 1 base and J gave up 14 bases, with 14 bases separating them. The CDR3 loop is CASSEGWAEHLFF. The CDR3 nucleotides read TGTGCCAGCAGTGAAGGGTGGGCCGAACACCTGTTTTTT.

This chain joins TRBV19 and TRBJ1-6, with D possibly being TRBD1 (5 bases). Between the trimmed V and J ends, which lost 9 bases and 7 bases, there was a span of 16 bases. CDR3 length equals 14 residues. CDR1 is LNHDA and CDR2 is SQIVND in the germline V gene (reference sequence). In DNA form, the CDR3 reads TGTGCCAGCTCCTCCTGGGGGGGGAATTCACCCCTCCACTTT. Its translation is CASSSWGGNSPLHF.

The J gene is TRBJ1-5, the V gene TRBV5-8; D remains ambiguous. The V end was cut by 2 bases, the J end by 7 bases, with 10 bases between. The germline gives CDR1 SGHTS, CDR2 YDEGEE. This CDR3 is 13 amino acids long. The CDR3 loop reads CASSFEGWQPQHF. Here the CDR3 DNA reads TGTGCCAGCAGCTTTGAGGGCTGGCAGCCCCAGCATTTT.

In nucleotides, the CDR3 is TGTGCCAGCAGACACCCCGGGGTCCAATTGAACACTGAAGCTTTCTTT. It yields the protein CASRHPGVQLNTEAFF. The genes are TRBV28 and TRBJ1-1; D is uncertain. Trimming removed 6 bases from V and 0 bases from J, with 17 bases in between. Per the germline V gene, CDR1 is MDHEN and CDR2 is SYDVKM. The CDR3 runs 16 residues. Full variable domain (outside the CDR3, taken from reference TRBV28 and TRBJ1-1): DVKVTQSSRYLVKRTGEKVFLECVQDMDHENMFWYRQDPGLGLRLIYFSYDVKMKEKGDIPEGYSVSREKKERFSLILESASTNQTSMYLCASRHPGVQLNTEAFFGQGTRLTVV.

The chain is built from TRBV27 and TRBJ1-4; D is possibly TRBD1 (5 bases). Germline V lookup: CDR1 MNHEY, CDR2 SMNVEV (reference sequence). Trimming removed 1 base at V and 8 bases at J, with 11 bases between. CDR3 size: 14 residues. CDR3 sequence (DNA): TGTGCCAGCAGTTTATATTTCAGGGACGAAAAACTGTTTTTT. Its protein product is CASSLYFRDEKLFF.